Below, one T cell receptor beta chain is given with its context. Trimming stripped 5 bases from V and 1 base from J, with 10 bases between. The CDR3 length is 14 residues. CDR1 is SNHLY, CDR2 FYNNEI, per germline. The data were taken from a study of T cell changes during pregnancy in multiple sclerosis. TCRdb's copy holds only in-frame clones and misses some; the assay was immunoSEQ multiplex PCR. The sample holds more than 85,000 clones, 90% to 95% seen once. This TCR derives from a female donor with multiple sclerosis, enrolled in a pregnancy study. The chain employs TRBV2 and TRBJ2-3, with a possible D match to TRBD2 (5 bases). This material consisted of peripheral blood, taken before pregnancy. The CDR3, as DNA: TGTGCCAGCAGTATCGGGCGGGGCACAGATACGCAGTATTTT. Amino acids: CASSIGRGTDTQYF.